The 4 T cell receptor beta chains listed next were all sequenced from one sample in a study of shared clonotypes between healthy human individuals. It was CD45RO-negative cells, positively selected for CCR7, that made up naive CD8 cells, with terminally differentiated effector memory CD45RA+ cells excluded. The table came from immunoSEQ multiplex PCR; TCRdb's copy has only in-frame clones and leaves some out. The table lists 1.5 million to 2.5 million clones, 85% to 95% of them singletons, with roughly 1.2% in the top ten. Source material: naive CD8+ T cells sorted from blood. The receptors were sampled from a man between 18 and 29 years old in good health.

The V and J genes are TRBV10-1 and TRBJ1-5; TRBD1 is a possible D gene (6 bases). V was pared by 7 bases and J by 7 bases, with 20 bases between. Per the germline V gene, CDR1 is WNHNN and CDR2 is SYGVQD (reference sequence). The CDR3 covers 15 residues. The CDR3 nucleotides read TGCGCCAGCACCCAAGGGCCCCAGGGGAGACAGCCCCAGCATTTT. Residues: CASTQGPQGRQPQHF.

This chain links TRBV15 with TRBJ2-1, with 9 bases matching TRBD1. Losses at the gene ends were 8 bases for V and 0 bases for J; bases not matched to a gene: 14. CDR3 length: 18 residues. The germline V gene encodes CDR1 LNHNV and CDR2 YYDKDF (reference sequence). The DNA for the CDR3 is TGTGCCACCCGGGACAGGGACAACCAGCCGAGCTCCTACAATGAGCAGTTCTTC. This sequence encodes CATRDRDNQPSSYNEQFF.

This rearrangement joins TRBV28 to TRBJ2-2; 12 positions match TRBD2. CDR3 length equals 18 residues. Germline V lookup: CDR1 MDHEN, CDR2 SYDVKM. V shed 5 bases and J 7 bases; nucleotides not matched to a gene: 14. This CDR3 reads CASSPGLAGRLEDGELFF. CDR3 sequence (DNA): TGTGCCAGCAGTCCGGGACTAGCGGGCCGTCTTGAGGACGGGGAGCTGTTTTTT.

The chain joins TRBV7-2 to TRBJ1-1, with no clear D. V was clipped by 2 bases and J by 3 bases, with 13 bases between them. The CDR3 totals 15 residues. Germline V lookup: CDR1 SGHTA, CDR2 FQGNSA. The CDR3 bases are TGTGCCAGCAGCTTATTAGGCAAAGCATACACTGAAGCTTTCTTT. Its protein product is CASSLLGKAYTEAFF.